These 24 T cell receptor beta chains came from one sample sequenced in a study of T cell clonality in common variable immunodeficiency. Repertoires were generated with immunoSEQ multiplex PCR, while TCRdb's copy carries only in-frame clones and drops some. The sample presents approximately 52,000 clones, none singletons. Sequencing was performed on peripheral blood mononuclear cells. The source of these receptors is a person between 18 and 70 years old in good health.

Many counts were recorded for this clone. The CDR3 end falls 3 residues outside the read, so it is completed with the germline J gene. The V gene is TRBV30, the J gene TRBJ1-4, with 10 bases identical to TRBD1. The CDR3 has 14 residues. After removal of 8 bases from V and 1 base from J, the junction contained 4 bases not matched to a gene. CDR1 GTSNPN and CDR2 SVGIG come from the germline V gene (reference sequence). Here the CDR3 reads CASRDRGTNEKLFF. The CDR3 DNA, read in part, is TGTGCCAGCCGGGACAGGGGAACTAATGAAAAA. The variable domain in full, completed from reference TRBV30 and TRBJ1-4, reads SQTIHQWPATLVQPVGSPLSLECTVEGTSNPNLYWYRQAAGRGLQLLFYSVGIGQISSEVPQNLSASRPQDRQFILSSKKLLLSDSGFYLCASRDRGTNEKLFFGSGTQLSVL.

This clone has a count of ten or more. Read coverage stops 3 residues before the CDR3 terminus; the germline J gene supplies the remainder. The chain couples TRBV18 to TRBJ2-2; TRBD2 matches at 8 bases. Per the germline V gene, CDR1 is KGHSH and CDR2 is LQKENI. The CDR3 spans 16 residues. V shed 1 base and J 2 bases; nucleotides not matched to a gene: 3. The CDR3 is CASSPLAGGNTGELFF. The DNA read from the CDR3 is TGTGCCAGCTCACCACTCGCGGGAGGCAACACCGGGGAG.

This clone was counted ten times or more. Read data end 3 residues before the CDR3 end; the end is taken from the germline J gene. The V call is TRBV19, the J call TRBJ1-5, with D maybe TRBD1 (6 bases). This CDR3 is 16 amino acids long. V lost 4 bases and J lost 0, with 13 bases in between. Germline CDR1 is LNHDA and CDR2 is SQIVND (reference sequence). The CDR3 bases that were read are TGTGCCAGTAGTAGGACAGTTTTGGTTAGCAATCAGCCC. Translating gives CASSRTVLVSNQP. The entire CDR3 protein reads CASSRTVLVSNQPQHF.

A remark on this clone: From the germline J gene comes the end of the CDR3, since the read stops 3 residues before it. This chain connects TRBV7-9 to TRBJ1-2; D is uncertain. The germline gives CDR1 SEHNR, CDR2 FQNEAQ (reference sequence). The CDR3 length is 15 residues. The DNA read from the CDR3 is TGTGCCAGCAGCCCAACTAGCGCGGGCACAGATACC. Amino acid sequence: CASSPTSAGTDT. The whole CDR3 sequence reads CASSPTSAGTDTYTF.

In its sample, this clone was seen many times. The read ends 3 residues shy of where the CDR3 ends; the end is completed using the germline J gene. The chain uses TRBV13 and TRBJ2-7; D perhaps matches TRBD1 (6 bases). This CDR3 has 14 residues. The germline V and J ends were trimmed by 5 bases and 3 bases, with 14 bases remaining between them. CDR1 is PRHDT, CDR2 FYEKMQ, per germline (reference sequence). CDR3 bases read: TGTGCCAGCAGCCCCCGCGACAGGCACTACGAG. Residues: CASSPRDRHYE. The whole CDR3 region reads CASSPRDRHYEQYF.

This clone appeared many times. The DNA read from the CDR3 is TGCAGTGCAAAAACGGGGTTGGGTTACAATGAG. Translating it yields CSAKTGLGYNE. The full CDR3 sequence reads CSAKTGLGYNEQFF. The J gene is TRBJ2-1, the V gene TRBV20-1, with a possible D match to TRBD2 (5 bases). The read finishes 3 residues shy of the CDR3 end, and the germline J gene is used to complete it. Trimming shortened V by 6 bases and J by 4 bases, and 16 bases separated the two germline ends. Per the germline V gene, CDR1 is DFQATT and CDR2 is SNEGSKA (reference sequence). The CDR3 is 14 residues long.

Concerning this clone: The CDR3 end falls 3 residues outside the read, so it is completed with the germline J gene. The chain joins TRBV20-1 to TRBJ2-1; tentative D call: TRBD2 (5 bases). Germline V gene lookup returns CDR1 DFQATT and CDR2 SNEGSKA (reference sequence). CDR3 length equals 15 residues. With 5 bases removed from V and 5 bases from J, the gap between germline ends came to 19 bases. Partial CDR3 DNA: TGCAGTGCTGGGGATAGCGAGAGCTTTAACAATGAG. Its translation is CSAGDSESFNNE. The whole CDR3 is CSAGDSESFNNEQFF.

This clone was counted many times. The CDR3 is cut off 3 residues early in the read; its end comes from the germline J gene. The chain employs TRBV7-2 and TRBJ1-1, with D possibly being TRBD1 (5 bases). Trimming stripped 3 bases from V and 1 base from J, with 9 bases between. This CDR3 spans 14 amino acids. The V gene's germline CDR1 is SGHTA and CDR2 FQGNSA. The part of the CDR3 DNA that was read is TGTGCCAGCAGCTTCCGGCAGGGGAACACTGAA. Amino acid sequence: CASSFRQGNTE. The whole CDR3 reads CASSFRQGNTEAFF.

CDR3 in amino acids: CASSPQAGAFTEAFF. The DNA read from the CDR3 is TGTGCCAGCAGCCCCCAAGCAGGGGCTTTCACTGAA. V and J are TRBV7-9 and TRBJ1-1; D perhaps matches TRBD1 (6 bases). The read terminates 3 residues before the CDR3 end, so the remaining end is supplied by the germline J gene. This CDR3 spans 15 amino acids. Germline V gene lookup returns CDR1 SEHNR and CDR2 FQNEAQ (reference sequence). The germline V and J ends were trimmed by 5 bases and 4 bases, with 17 bases remaining between them.

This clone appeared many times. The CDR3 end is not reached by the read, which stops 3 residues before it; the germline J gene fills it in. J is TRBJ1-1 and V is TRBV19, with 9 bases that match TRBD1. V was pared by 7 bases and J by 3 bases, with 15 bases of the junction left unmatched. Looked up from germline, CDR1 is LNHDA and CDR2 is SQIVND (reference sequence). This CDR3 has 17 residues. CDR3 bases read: TGTGCCAGTACTATTTTGGGACAGGGACCCTCCTACACTGAA. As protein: CASTILGQGPSYTE. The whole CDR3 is CASTILGQGPSYTEAFF. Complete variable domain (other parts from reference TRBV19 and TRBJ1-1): DGGITQSPKYLFRKEGQNVTLSCEQNLNHDAMYWYRQDPGQGLRLIYYSQIVNDFQKGDIAEGYSVSREKKESFPLTVTSAQKNPTAFYLCASTILGQGPSYTEAFFGQGTRLTVV.

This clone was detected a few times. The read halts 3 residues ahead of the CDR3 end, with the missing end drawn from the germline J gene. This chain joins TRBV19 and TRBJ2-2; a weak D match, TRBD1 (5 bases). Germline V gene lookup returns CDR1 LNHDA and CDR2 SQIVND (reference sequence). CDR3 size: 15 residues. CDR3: CASSIASSGANVLFF. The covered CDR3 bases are TGTGCCAGTAGTATAGCGTCCTCTGGGGCCAACGTG.

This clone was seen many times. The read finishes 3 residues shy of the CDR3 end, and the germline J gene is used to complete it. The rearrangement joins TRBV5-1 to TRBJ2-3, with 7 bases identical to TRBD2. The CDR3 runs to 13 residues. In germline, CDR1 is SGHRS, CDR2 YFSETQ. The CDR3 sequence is CASSSVGLEAQYF. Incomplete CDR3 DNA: TGCGCCAGCAGCTCAGTAGGACTAGAAGCG. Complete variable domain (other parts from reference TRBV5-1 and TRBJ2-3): KAGVTQTPRYLIKTRGQQVTLSCSPISGHRSVSWYQQTPGQGLQFLFEYFSETQRNKGNFPGRFSGRQFSNSRSEMNVSTLELGDSALYLCASSSVGLEAQYFGPGTRLTVL.

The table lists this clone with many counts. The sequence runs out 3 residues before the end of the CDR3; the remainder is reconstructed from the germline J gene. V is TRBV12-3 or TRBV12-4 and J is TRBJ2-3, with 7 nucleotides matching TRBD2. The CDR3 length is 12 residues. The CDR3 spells CASSSGGGTQYF. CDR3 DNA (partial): TGTGCCAGCAGCTCTGGGGGGGGGACG.

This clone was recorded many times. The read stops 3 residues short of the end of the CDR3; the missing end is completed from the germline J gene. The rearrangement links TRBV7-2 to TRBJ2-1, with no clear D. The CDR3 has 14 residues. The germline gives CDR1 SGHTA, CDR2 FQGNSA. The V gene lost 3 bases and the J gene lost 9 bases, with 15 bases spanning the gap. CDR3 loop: CASSLGLGHVEQFF. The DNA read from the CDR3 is TGTGCCAGCAGCTTGGGTCTAGGCCATGTTGAG.

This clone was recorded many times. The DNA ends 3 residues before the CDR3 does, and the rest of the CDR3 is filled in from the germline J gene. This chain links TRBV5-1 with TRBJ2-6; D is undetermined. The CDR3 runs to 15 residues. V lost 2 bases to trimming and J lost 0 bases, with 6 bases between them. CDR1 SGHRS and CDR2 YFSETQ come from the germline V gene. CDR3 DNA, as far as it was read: TGCGCCAGCAGCTTTCCATCCTCTGGGGCCAACGTC. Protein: CASSFPSSGANV. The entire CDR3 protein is CASSFPSSGANVLTF.

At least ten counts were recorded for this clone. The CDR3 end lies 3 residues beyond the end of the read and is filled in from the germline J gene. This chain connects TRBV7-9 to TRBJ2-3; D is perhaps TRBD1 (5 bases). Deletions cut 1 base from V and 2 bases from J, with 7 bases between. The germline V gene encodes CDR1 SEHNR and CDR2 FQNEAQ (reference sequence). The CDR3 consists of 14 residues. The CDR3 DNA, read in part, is TGTGCCAGCAGCTTAGGACAGACCACAGATACG. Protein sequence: CASSLGQTTDT. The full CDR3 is CASSLGQTTDTQYF.

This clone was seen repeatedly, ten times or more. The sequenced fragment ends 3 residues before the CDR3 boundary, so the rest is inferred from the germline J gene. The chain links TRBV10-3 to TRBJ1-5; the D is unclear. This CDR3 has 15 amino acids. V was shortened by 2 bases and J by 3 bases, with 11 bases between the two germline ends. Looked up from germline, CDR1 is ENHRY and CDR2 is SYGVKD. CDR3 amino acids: CAISEGQVNNQPQHF. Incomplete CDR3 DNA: TGTGCCATCAGTGAGGGGCAGGTTAACAATCAGCCC.

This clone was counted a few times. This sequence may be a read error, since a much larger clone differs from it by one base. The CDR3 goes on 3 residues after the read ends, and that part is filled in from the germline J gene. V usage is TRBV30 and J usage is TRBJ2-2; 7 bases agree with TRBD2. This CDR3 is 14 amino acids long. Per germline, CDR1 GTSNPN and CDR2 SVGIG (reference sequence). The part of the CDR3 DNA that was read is TGTGCCTGGACCTCGGGGGGAGCTAATGAAAAG. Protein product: CAWTSGGANEK. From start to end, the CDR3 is CAWTSGGANEKLFF.

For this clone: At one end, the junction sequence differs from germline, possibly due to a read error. The DNA read from the CDR3 is TGTGCCAGCAGCTTTAGTCGAGCCTCGTATGAC. Translating it yields CASSFSRASYD. Given in full, the CDR3 is CASSFSRASYDYTF. J is TRBJ1-2 and V is TRBV7-3; D not certain. The read comes to an end 3 residues before the CDR3 does, leaving the germline J gene to fill in the end. CDR3 length: 14 residues. Per the germline V gene, CDR1 is SGHTA and CDR2 is FQGTGA.

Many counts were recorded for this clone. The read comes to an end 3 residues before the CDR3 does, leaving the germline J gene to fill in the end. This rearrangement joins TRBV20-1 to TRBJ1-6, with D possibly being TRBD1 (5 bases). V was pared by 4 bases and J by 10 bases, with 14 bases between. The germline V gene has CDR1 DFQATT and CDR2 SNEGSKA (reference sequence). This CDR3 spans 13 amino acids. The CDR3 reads CSATAQGDSPLHF. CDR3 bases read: TGCAGTGCTACGGCTCAGGGAGACTCACCC.

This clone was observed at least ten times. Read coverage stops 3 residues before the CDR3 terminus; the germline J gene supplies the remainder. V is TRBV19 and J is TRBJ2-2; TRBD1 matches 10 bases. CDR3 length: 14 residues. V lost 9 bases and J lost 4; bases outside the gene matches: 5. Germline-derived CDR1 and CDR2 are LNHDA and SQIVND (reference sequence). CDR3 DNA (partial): TGTGCCAGCTTGGGACAGGGGCGCACCGGGGAG. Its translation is CASLGQGRTGE. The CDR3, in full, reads CASLGQGRTGELFF.

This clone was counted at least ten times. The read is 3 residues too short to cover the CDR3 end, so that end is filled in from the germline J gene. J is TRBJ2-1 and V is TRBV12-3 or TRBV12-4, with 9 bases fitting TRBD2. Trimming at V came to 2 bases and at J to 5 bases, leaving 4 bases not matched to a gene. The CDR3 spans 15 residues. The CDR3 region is CASSLRLAGNNEQFF. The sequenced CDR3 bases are TGTGCCAGCAGTTTAAGGCTAGCGGGAAACAATGAG.

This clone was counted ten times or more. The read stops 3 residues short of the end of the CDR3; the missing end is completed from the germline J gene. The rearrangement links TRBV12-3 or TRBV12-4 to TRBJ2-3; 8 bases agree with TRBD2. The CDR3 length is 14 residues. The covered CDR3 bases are TGTGCCAGCAGTTTAGCAGCGGGAGTTTGGACG. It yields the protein CASSLAAGVWT. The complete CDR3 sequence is CASSLAAGVWTQYF.

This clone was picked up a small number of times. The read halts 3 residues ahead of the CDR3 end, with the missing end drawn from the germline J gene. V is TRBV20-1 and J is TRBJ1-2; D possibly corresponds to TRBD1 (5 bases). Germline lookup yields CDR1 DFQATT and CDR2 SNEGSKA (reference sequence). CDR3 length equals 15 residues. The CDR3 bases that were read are TGCAGTGCTGGGGCTCTAGAAAACTCCTACAATGAC. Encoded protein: CSAGALENSYND. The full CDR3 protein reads CSAGALENSYNDYTF.